Below are 20 T cell receptor beta chains sequenced from a single sample in a study of T-cell memory formation after mild COVID-19. TCRdb redid the calling of the 5' RACE reads with MiXCR, one entry per CDR3 protein. The sample records under 250,000 distinct CDR3 sequences, over 9.5% being singletons. Sequenced: PBMCs or a T cell subset sorted from them (not recorded which). Receptors originate from a man between 18 and 29 years old who had mild COVID-19 (a few samples of this study predate the infection). Cell type and time point are not known.

This clonotype was picked up many times. CDR3 coding DNA: TGCGCCAGCAGCCAAGATCTGGGGACTAGCGGTTACAATGAGCAGTTCTTC. Translated: CASSQDLGTSGYNEQFF. The chain is built from TRBV4-3 and TRBJ2-1; 11 bases line up with TRBD2. Germline CDR1 reads LGHNA; CDR2 reads YSLEER. The CDR3 runs 17 residues. V lost 0 bases and J lost 4; bases outside the gene matches: 5.

The chain combines TRBV4-2 with TRBJ2-4, with 7 bases that match TRBD2. There are 19 residues in the CDR3. Per germline, CDR1 LGHNA and CDR2 YNFKEQ. The J segment lost 1 base and the V segment lost 4 bases, leaving 16 bases of the junction unmatched. The CDR3 sequence is CASSRLAVRGETAKNIQYF. CDR3 DNA sequence: TGTGCCAGCAGCCGACTAGCAGTACGGGGGGAAACGGCCAAAAACATTCAGTACTTC.

This clonotype was counted between two and nine times. This rearrangement joins TRBV6-6 to TRBJ2-4; TRBD2 matches at 16 bases. The germline gives CDR1 MNHNY, CDR2 SVGAGI (reference sequence). Trimming removed 6 bases from V and 4 bases from J; junction bases left unmatched: 9. The CDR3 is 18 amino acids. The DNA of the CDR3 is TGTGCCAGCAGCTACCCGCAGGGACTAGCGGGGGGGAAAAACATTCAGTACTTC. The encoded protein is CASSYPQGLAGGKNIQYF.

A word on this clonotype: One base away lies a much larger clone, so this may be a sequencing read error. This CDR3 reads CASSLDLGGLFF. CDR3 sequence (DNA): TGTGCCAGCAGCCTGGACCTCGGGGGGCTGTTTTTT. This chain connects TRBV7-9 to TRBJ2-2, with D perhaps TRBD2 (6 bases). In germline, CDR1 is SEHNR, CDR2 FQNEAQ (reference sequence). The CDR3 contains 12 residues.

The chain has TRBV19 and TRBJ2-1; 7 bases match TRBD1. CDR3 length equals 13 residues. Germline lookup yields CDR1 LNHDA and CDR2 SQIVND (reference sequence). The J segment lost 6 bases and the V segment lost 6 bases, leaving 5 bases of the junction unmatched. CDR3 loop: CASRSAGGNEQFF. CDR3 DNA sequence: TGTGCCAGTAGATCCGCAGGGGGCAATGAGCAGTTCTTC. Variable domain in full (rest from reference TRBV19 and TRBJ2-1): DGGITQSPKYLFRKEGQNVTLSCEQNLNHDAMYWYRQDPGQGLRLIYYSQIVNDFQKGDIAEGYSVSREKKESFPLTVTSAQKNPTAFYLCASRSAGGNEQFFGPGTRLTVL.

This clonotype showed up many times. The gene calls are TRBV15 and TRBJ1-5, with 7 bases that match TRBD1. V was clipped by 3 bases and J by 1 base; unmatched bases: 6. This CDR3 spans 16 amino acids. Germline CDR1 LNHNV, CDR2 YYDKDF (reference sequence). CDR3 coding DNA: TGTGCCACCAGCAGGACAGGGCCCGGGAGCAATCAGCCCCAGCATTTT. Protein: CATSRTGPGSNQPQHF.

This clonotype was recorded at least ten times. This sequence joins TRBV25-1 and TRBJ2-3; maybe TRBD2 (5 bases). CDR1 and CDR2 (germline): MGHDK, SYGVNS. Trimming removed 6 bases from V and 6 bases from J, with 16 bases in between. The CDR3 extends over 14 amino acids. The CDR3: CASRFRGYLDTQYF. The CDR3 DNA sequence: TGTGCCAGCAGATTCCGGGGATACCTGGATACGCAGTATTTT.

This sequence joins TRBV9 and TRBJ2-7; a weak D match, TRBD2 (5 bases). The CDR3 runs 15 residues. The V end lost 4 bases, the J end lost 4 bases, and 18 bases lay between the germline ends. Germline CDR1 SGDLS, CDR2 YYNGEE. The CDR3 spells CASSPSLANRYEQYF. Here the CDR3 DNA reads TGTGCCAGCAGCCCTTCTCTAGCAAATAGATACGAGCAGTACTTC.

The rearrangement links TRBV11-2 to TRBJ2-1; TRBD1 matches 7 bases. Looked up from germline, CDR1 is SGHAT and CDR2 is FQNNGV. V trimming: 1 base; J trimming: 15 bases; junction bases outside the gene matches: 9. CDR3 length: 13 residues. CDR3 DNA: TGTGCCAGCAGCTTAGCCTCCGGGACAGTACTGTTCTTC. Residues: CASSLASGTVLFF.

The V and J genes are TRBV6-6 and TRBJ1-2; D perhaps matches TRBD1 (5 bases). The germline V gene encodes CDR1 MNHNY and CDR2 SVGAGI (reference sequence). This CDR3 contains 13 residues. Trimming took 5 bases from V and 2 from J, leaving 9 bases between them. The CDR3 region is CASSNAGNYGYTF. CDR3 nucleotide sequence: TGTGCCAGCAGTAATGCAGGGAACTATGGCTACACCTTC.

The rearrangement uses TRBV4-3 and TRBJ1-1; D not resolved. CDR1 is LGHNA, CDR2 YSLEER, per germline. There are 15 residues in the CDR3. Trimming took 0 bases from V and 1 from J, leaving 9 bases between them. In DNA form, the CDR3 reads TGCGCCAGCAGCCAAGATAGGGCCCAGAACACTGAAGCTTTCTTT. As protein: CASSQDRAQNTEAFF.

The chain recombines TRBV4-2 with TRBJ2-1, with D tentatively TRBD2 (7 bases). This CDR3 spans 20 amino acids. V shed 3 bases and J shed 9 bases, with 33 bases lying between them. From germline, CDR1 is LGHNA and CDR2 YNFKEQ. The CDR3 sequence is CASSQEPQRLGGLPGGEQFF. The CDR3 DNA sequence: TGTGCCAGCAGCCAGGAGCCCCAACGTTTGGGGGGGCTTCCAGGTGGTGAGCAGTTCTTC.

Only a few counts were recorded for this clonotype. The chain joins TRBV2 to TRBJ2-5, with D tentatively TRBD1 or TRBD2 (5 bases each). Trimming cost V 6 bases and J 9 bases, with 20 bases left between them. The CDR3 totals 14 residues. CDR1 is SNHLY, CDR2 FYNNEI, per germline. The CDR3 loop is CASRRGPASGAQYF. The DNA of the CDR3 is TGTGCCAGCAGGAGGGGACCGGCGAGTGGGGCCCAGTACTTC.

This clonotype was counted many times. V is TRBV5-1 and J is TRBJ2-1, with D maybe TRBD2 (5 bases). The V and J ends lost 2 bases and 10 bases respectively, with 16 bases between them. CDR1 is SGHRS and CDR2 is YFSETQ in the germline V gene. CDR3 length: 14 residues. Written as DNA, the CDR3 is TGCGCCAGCAGCTTAGGGCTAGTACTAGAAGAGCAGTTCTTC. Amino acids: CASSLGLVLEEQFF.

The J gene is TRBJ2-2, the V gene TRBV4-3; D possibly corresponds to TRBD1 (6 bases). V lost 0 bases and J lost 2, with 16 bases in between. This CDR3 spans 18 amino acids. Germline CDR1 and CDR2: LGHNA and YSLEER. CDR3 DNA sequence: TGCGCCAGCAGCCAAGAAAGGGTAGACAGGTTAAACACCGGGGAGCTGTTTTTT. Protein product: CASSQERVDRLNTGELFF.

This sequence joins TRBV7-9 and TRBJ2-1, with D unresolved. Germline CDR1 reads SEHNR; CDR2 reads FQNEAQ (reference sequence). V was trimmed by 2 bases and J by 6 bases, leaving 8 bases between them. The CDR3 contains 13 residues. CDR3 region: CASSLIGFNEQFF. The CDR3 DNA is TGTGCCAGCAGCTTAATTGGGTTCAATGAGCAGTTCTTC.

This clonotype was observed a few times. The V gene is TRBV20-1, the J gene TRBJ1-2; D is perhaps TRBD1 (5 bases). Trimming removed 3 bases from V and 0 bases from J, with 14 bases in between. This CDR3 has 15 amino acids. CDR1 is DFQATT, CDR2 SNEGSKA, per germline (reference sequence). The CDR3 nucleotides read TGCAGTGCTAGGGGAGGGGACGGGGCTAACTATGGCTACACCTTC. Translation: CSARGGDGANYGYTF.

This rearrangement joins TRBV7-2 to TRBJ1-2; D is unresolved. Germline V gene sequence: CDR1 SGHTA, CDR2 FQGNSA. Deletions cut 5 bases from V and 0 bases from J, with 22 bases between. This CDR3 has 18 residues. The CDR3 protein is CASSRRPRQPRTNYGYTF. CDR3 nucleotides: TGTGCCAGCAGCCGACGGCCCAGGCAGCCCAGAACTAACTATGGCTACACCTTC.

This clonotype turned up a few times. The rearrangement links TRBV29-1 to TRBJ1-5; TRBD1 is a possible D gene (6 bases). Germline CDR1 reads SQVTM; CDR2 reads ANQGSEA. The CDR3 is made up of 13 amino acids. Trimming removed 5 bases from V and 7 bases from J, with 15 bases in between. CDR3 loop: CSVRTGPDQPQHF. In DNA form, the CDR3 reads TGCAGCGTTCGTACAGGGCCAGACCAGCCCCAGCATTTT.

There are many counts of this clonotype. This chain links TRBV5-1 with TRBJ2-1; TRBD2 might be the D (5 bases). The CDR3 consists of 13 residues. In germline, CDR1 is SGHRS, CDR2 YFSETQ. The V and J ends lost 3 bases and 7 bases respectively, with 11 bases between them. The CDR3 spells CASSSTSHNEQFF. The DNA for the CDR3 is TGCGCCAGCAGCTCCACTAGTCATAATGAGCAGTTCTTC.